This T cell receptor beta chain stems from a study of Ad26.COV2.S vaccination and SARS-CoV-2 variants. Across the whole study: Ad26.COV2.S shots went into the muscle once or twice, 56 days apart. Study-wide findings and caveats: Relative to placebo recipients, vaccine recipients exhibited elevated spike-specific TCR breadth.

Produced via immunoSEQ multiplex PCR; TCRdb's table is partial and in-frame only. The sample yields 300,000 to 500,000 clones, 70% to 90% seen once. Points on this clone: Its antigen is still unknown.

Treatment defined: 15 to 20 received Ad26.COV2.S at low or high dose, single or two shots; about 5 received placebo; per-sample allocation not given. All samples were drawn on day 63, counting from the first vaccine or placebo injection. Cohort 1b enrolled adults aged 18-55 years in Boston. Wuhan-strain spike was delivered by a replication-incompetent Ad26 vector. The sequences come from peripheral blood, collected in a trial of Ad26.COV2.S vaccine versus placebo. This receptor was obtained from a person aged 18-65 years who received the Ad26.COV2.S COVID-19 vaccine or a placebo.

The CDR3, as DNA: TGTGCCAGTAGTAAAGGGAGTGAGGGGGAGGTTGAGCTGTTTTTT. This encodes CASSKGSEGEVELFF. The chain links TRBV19 to TRBJ2-2; D possibly uses TRBD1 or TRBD2 (6 bases each). Trimming stripped 4 bases from V and 11 bases from J, with 20 bases between. The CDR3 runs to 15 residues. Germline values: CDR1 LNHDA, CDR2 SQIVND (reference sequence).